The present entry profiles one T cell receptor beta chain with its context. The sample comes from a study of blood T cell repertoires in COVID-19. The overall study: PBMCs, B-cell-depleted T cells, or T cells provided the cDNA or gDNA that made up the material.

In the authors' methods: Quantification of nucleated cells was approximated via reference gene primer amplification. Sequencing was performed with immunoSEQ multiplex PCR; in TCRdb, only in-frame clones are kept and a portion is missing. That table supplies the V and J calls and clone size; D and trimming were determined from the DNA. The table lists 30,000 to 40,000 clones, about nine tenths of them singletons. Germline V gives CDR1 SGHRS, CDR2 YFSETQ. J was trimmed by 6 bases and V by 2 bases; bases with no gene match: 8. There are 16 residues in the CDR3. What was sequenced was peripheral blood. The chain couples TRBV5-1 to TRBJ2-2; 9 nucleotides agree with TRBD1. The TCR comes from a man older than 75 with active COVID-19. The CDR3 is CASSLFVGQGSGELFF. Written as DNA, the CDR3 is TGCGCCAGCAGCTTATTTGTTGGACAGGGGTCCGGGGAGCTGTTTTTT.